The 27 T cell receptor beta chains listed next were all sequenced from one sample in a study of human T cells and chemical hapten exposure. The time point is: patch test 1, 2 weeks after DPC sensitization. Sample treatment: therapeutic diphenylcyclopropenone sensitization with weekly scalp DPC. Each CDR3 protein gets one entry after TCRdb re-called the RACE reads with MiXCR. The table records approximately 80,000 distinct CDR3 sequences, roughly 7.6% of them present only once. This sample comprised whole blood, obtained in connection with sensitization to the hapten diphenylcyclopropenone (DPC). These receptor sequences come from a woman aged 25 to 45 with alopecia areata. Some clones in this sample may be carry-over from other donors' samples.

This clonotype has a count of ten or more. The gene calls are TRBV5-1 and TRBJ2-5; 8 nucleotides agree with TRBD1. The CDR3 loop spans 15 amino acids. Germline V gives CDR1 SGHRS, CDR2 YFSETQ. Trimming took 0 bases from V and 6 from J; bases not matched to a gene: 7. The CDR3, as DNA: TGCGCCAGCAGCTTGGACCGTTGGACAGGGAAGACCCAGTACTTC. Its translation: CASSLDRWTGKTQYF.

Many counts were recorded for this clonotype. J is TRBJ2-7 and V is TRBV2; 7 nucleotides line up with TRBD2. Germline-derived CDR1 and CDR2 are SNHLY and FYNNEI. J lost 0 bases, V lost 6 bases, and 8 bases had no gene match. The CDR3 totals 15 residues. CDR3 residues: CASRVWGTNSYEQYF. The CDR3, as DNA: TGTGCCAGCAGAGTATGGGGGACTAACTCCTACGAGCAGTACTTC.

This clonotype was counted at least ten times. CDR3 in amino acids: CASSLDRNQNTEAFF. The CDR3 region has the DNA TGTGCCAGCAGCCTGGACAGAAACCAGAACACTGAAGCTTTCTTT. The chain uses TRBV5-4 and TRBJ1-1; perhaps TRBD1 as D (6 bases). CDR3 size: 15 residues. The ends were cut back, 4 bases at V and 1 base at J, with 14 bases in the middle. Germline V gives CDR1 SGHNT, CDR2 YYREEE (reference sequence).

Notes on this clonotype: A much larger clone is a single base away; this may be a read error. The CDR3 DNA reads as TGTGCCAGCAGCTGGGGGGTAAACAACAATGAGCAGTTCTTC. The encoded protein is CASSWGVNNNEQFF. This chain links TRBV7-3 with TRBJ2-1; TRBD2 might be the D (6 bases). V lost 4 bases and J 5 bases, leaving 12 bases between the germline ends. The germline gives CDR1 SGHTA, CDR2 FQGTGA. The CDR3 spans 14 residues.

The chain links TRBV29-1 to TRBJ1-2, with D hard to call. CDR3 length: 15 amino acids. V gave up 4 bases and J gave up 3 bases, with 18 bases separating them. Germline CDR1 is SQVTM and CDR2 is ANQGSEA. For the CDR3, the DNA is TGCAGCGTTGGCCCATCCCAGGACCCTGACTATGGCTACACCTTC. As protein: CSVGPSQDPDYGYTF.

This clonotype was detected many times. The chain has TRBV27 and TRBJ1-6; weak D call: TRBD1 (5 bases). The CDR3 sequence is 16 residues long. With 4 bases removed from V and 8 bases from J, the gap between germline ends came to 18 bases. The germline gives CDR1 MNHEY, CDR2 SMNVEV (reference sequence). In nucleotides, the CDR3 is TGTGCCAGCAGTTGGTTGGGCTCGATGGGGGATTCACCCCTCCACTTT. Protein: CASSWLGSMGDSPLHF.

The V gene is TRBV29-1, the J gene TRBJ2-7; 7 bases agree with TRBD2. The CDR3 is 15 residues long. V trimming: 6 bases; J trimming: 0 bases; junction bases outside the gene matches: 11. Germline loops: CDR1 SQVTM, CDR2 ANQGSEA. The CDR3 DNA sequence: TGCAGCGTGGGGGGGGTCTGGGATCACTCCTACGAGCAGTACTTC. Translated: CSVGGVWDHSYEQYF.

In this sample, this clonotype turned up many times. This chain joins TRBV7-6 and TRBJ1-5; no clear D. The V gene lost 4 bases and the J gene lost 2 bases, with 12 bases spanning the gap. The CDR3 length is 15 residues. CDR1 is SGHVS, CDR2 FNYEAQ, per germline. CDR3 sequence reads: CASSSGPMGNQPQHF. Here the CDR3 DNA reads TGTGCCAGCAGCTCCGGGCCCATGGGCAATCAGCCCCAGCATTTT. Full variable domain (rest looked up from reference TRBV7-6 and TRBJ1-5): GAGVSQSPRYKVTKRGQDVALRCDPISGHVSLYWYRQALGQGPEFLTYFNYEAQQDKSGLPNDRFSAERPEGSISTLTIQRTEQRDSAMYRCASSSGPMGNQPQHFGDGTRLSIL.

The chain recombines TRBV6-6 with TRBJ1-5; D gene ambiguous. Trimming took 2 bases from V and 0 from J, leaving 8 bases between them. The CDR3 is made up of 15 amino acids. CDR1 and CDR2 (germline): MNHNY, SVGAGI (reference sequence). Here the CDR3 reads CASSYTDLSNQPQHF. The CDR3 DNA is TGTGCCAGCAGTTACACCGACCTTAGCAATCAGCCCCAGCATTTT.

This clonotype was found many times. V usage is TRBV29-1 and J usage is TRBJ2-3; D is uncertain. Germline-derived CDR1 and CDR2 are SQVTM and ANQGSEA. The CDR3 runs to 13 residues. The germline V and J ends were trimmed by 3 bases and 5 bases, with 12 bases remaining between them. The chain's CDR3 is CSVEFLVGDTQYF. CDR3 bases: TGCAGCGTTGAGTTCTTGGTGGGAGATACGCAGTATTTT.

This clonotype was recorded many times. V usage is TRBV7-9 and J usage is TRBJ2-3; 10 bases map to TRBD2. The germline gives CDR1 SEHNR, CDR2 FQNEAQ (reference sequence). The CDR3 loop spans 15 amino acids. V lost 5 bases, J lost 4 bases, and 6 bases stayed unmatched. CDR3 amino acids: CASSRAGGPADTQYF. The CDR3 nucleotides read TGTGCCAGCAGCCGAGCGGGGGGGCCGGCAGATACGCAGTATTTT.

This clonotype has at least ten counts. The chain is built from TRBV20-1 and TRBJ1-1, with D possibly matching TRBD1 (5 bases). The CDR3 consists of 16 residues. Trimming removed 1 base at V and 5 bases at J, with 20 bases between. Germline CDR1 is DFQATT and CDR2 is SNEGSKA (reference sequence). The CDR3 DNA follows: TGCAGTGCTAGAGTACCCCCTTCAACCGGGGGGACTGAAGCTTTCTTT. Protein sequence: CSARVPPSTGGTEAFF.

V gene TRBV7-9 combines with J gene TRBJ2-3; weak D call: TRBD1 (6 bases). Germline V gene data show CDR1 as SEHNR and CDR2 as FQNEAQ (reference sequence). Trimming removed 3 bases from V and 2 bases from J, with 15 bases in between. The CDR3 spans 16 residues. CDR3 amino acids: CASSFAGTKNTDTQYF. As DNA, the CDR3 is TGTGCCAGCAGCTTCGCCGGGACAAAGAACACAGATACGCAGTATTTT. Complete variable domain (other parts from reference TRBV7-9 and TRBJ2-3): DTGVSQNPRHKITKRGQNVTFRCDPISEHNRLYWYRQTLGQGPEFLTYFQNEAQLEKSRLLSDRFSAERPKGSFSTLEIQRTEQGDSAMYLCASSFAGTKNTDTQYFGPGTRLTVL.

This clonotype has a count of ten or more. The V call is TRBV7-8, the J call TRBJ2-7; tentatively, D is TRBD2 (6 bases). Trimming pared 3 bases from V and 1 base from J, leaving 19 bases between. Germline CDR1 and CDR2: SGHVS and FQNEAQ. This CDR3 contains 17 residues. The CDR3 DNA sequence: TGTGCCAGCAGCTTTAGGGTGGGGGGACTGTCATCCTACGAGCAGTACTTC. Translated, it gives CASSFRVGGLSSYEQYF.

The CDR3: CAWSPGPVPSNTEAFF. The CDR3 nucleotides read TGTGCCTGGAGTCCGGGACCTGTACCATCTAACACTGAAGCTTTCTTT. The chain is built from TRBV30 and TRBJ1-1; maybe TRBD1 (5 bases). The CDR3 covers 16 residues. Germline-derived CDR1 and CDR2 are GTSNPN and SVGIG (reference sequence). The V end lost 2 bases, the J end lost 2 bases, and 18 bases lay between the germline ends.

This chain uses TRBV20-1 with TRBJ2-3, with 7 bases fitting TRBD2. The trim removed 3 bases at V and 6 bases at J, leaving 3 bases unmatched. Germline V CDR1 and CDR2: DFQATT, SNEGSKA (reference sequence). CDR3 size: 12 residues. The CDR3 region is CSASFGGDTQYF. Written as DNA, the CDR3 is TGCAGTGCTAGTTTCGGGGGGGATACGCAGTATTTT.

The rearrangement links TRBV30 to TRBJ1-3; D gene unclear. CDR3 length equals 15 residues. Germline-derived CDR1 and CDR2 are GTSNPN and SVGIG (reference sequence). Trimming stripped 1 base from V and 3 bases from J, with 13 bases between. CDR3 sequence: CAWSDGQVHGNTIYF. The CDR3 DNA reads as TGTGCCTGGAGTGATGGGCAGGTACATGGAAACACCATATATTTT. Drawing the rest from reference TRBV30 and TRBJ1-3, the complete variable domain is SQTIHQWPATLVQPVGSPLSLECTVEGTSNPNLYWYRQAAGRGLQLLFYSVGIGQISSEVPQNLSASRPQDRQFILSSKKLLLSDSGFYLCAWSDGQVHGNTIYFGEGSWLTVV.

On this clonotype: Mismatch with germline at one junction end may stem from a read error. The chain recombines TRBV5-1 with TRBJ2-5; D not resolved. The germline CDR1 and CDR2 sequences are SGHRS and YFSETQ. This CDR3 is built from 13 residues. CDR3 bases: TGCGTCAGCAGCTTGGGTGGTACGGAGACCCAGTACTTC. Translated: CVSSLGGTETQYF.

The rearrangement uses TRBV27 and TRBJ1-5, with TRBD1 identical over 8 bases. Losses at the gene ends were 2 bases for V and 3 bases for J; bases not matched to a gene: 3. The germline V gene has CDR1 MNHEY and CDR2 SMNVEV (reference sequence). CDR3 length: 15 amino acids. CDR3 DNA: TGTGCCAGCAGTTTAGGGACAGGTAACAATCAGCCCCAGCATTTT. This codes for CASSLGTGNNQPQHF.

The chain uses TRBV7-9 and TRBJ2-1, with 11 nucleotides matching TRBD2. The CDR3 covers 18 residues. The germline V gene has CDR1 SEHNR and CDR2 FQNEAQ (reference sequence). V lost 1 base and J lost 7; bases outside the gene matches: 12. CDR3 in DNA: TGTGCCAGCAGCTTAGGACTAGCGGGGACTCCAAGGAGTAATGAGCAGTTCTTC. Its protein product is CASSLGLAGTPRSNEQFF.

CDR3 protein: CASGPSGGVNEQFF. As DNA, the CDR3 is TGTGCTAGTGGCCCTTCGGGCGGGGTCAATGAGCAGTTCTTC. The chain couples TRBV12-5 to TRBJ2-1; D is perhaps TRBD2 (6 bases). Germline CDR1 reads LGHNT; CDR2 reads FRNRAP. CDR3 length: 14 amino acids. V was pared by 6 bases and J by 6 bases, with 15 bases between.

This clonotype has a count of ten or more. The rearrangement links TRBV7-9 to TRBJ2-7, with TRBD1 matching over 7 bases. This CDR3 has 11 residues. Germline-derived CDR1 and CDR2 are SEHNR and FQNEAQ (reference sequence). V trimming: 5 bases; J trimming: 12 bases; junction bases outside the gene matches: 7. CDR3 protein: CASSHDRDPYF. The CDR3 DNA reads as TGTGCCAGCAGCCACGACAGGGATCCGTACTTC.

This clonotype was recorded many times. The rearrangement joins TRBV7-2 to TRBJ2-3, with a possible D match to TRBD1 (6 bases). CDR1 is SGHTA and CDR2 is FQGNSA in the germline V gene. Trimming pared 5 bases from V and 0 bases from J, leaving 12 bases between. The CDR3 is 15 amino acids. This chain's CDR3 is CASSPGQTSTDTQYF. The CDR3 DNA follows: TGTGCCAGCAGCCCTGGACAGACTAGCACAGATACGCAGTATTTT. The full variable domain, completed using reference TRBV7-2 and TRBJ2-3, is GAGVSQSPSNKVTEKGKDVELRCDPISGHTALYWYRQSLGQGLEFLIYFQGNSAPDKSGLPSDRFSAERTGGSVSTLTIQRTQQEDSAVYLCASSPGQTSTDTQYFGPGTRLTVL.

The table lists this clonotype with many counts. The chain joins TRBV11-2 to TRBJ2-3; perhaps TRBD2 as D (6 bases). There are 13 residues in the CDR3. The V end was cut by 3 bases, the J end by 4 bases, with 8 bases between. CDR1 and CDR2 (germline): SGHAT, FQNNGV. CDR3 bases: TGTGCCAGCAGCTTGGACTATCCAGATACGCAGTATTTT. It translates to CASSLDYPDTQYF. Combining the CDR3 with reference TRBV11-2 and TRBJ2-3 gives the whole variable domain EAGVAQSPRYKIIEKRQSVAFWCNPISGHATLYWYQQILGQGPKLLIQFQNNGVVDDSQLPKDRFSAERLKGVDSTLKIQPAKLEDSAVYLCASSLDYPDTQYFGPGTRLTVL.

This clonotype came up a few times. The chain joins TRBV6-4 to TRBJ2-3; 8 positions agree with TRBD2. Per germline, CDR1 MRHNA and CDR2 SNTAGT. The V gene end was trimmed by 0 bases and the J gene end by 2 bases; junction bases not matched to a gene: 4. This CDR3 comprises 16 residues. CDR3 region: CASSDSSGGPTDTQYF. The CDR3 DNA reads as TGTGCCAGCAGTGACTCATCGGGGGGGCCCACAGATACGCAGTATTTT.

This chain uses TRBV10-3 with TRBJ2-1, with D perhaps matching TRBD1 (5 bases). Germline assignment: CDR1 ENHRY and CDR2 SYGVKD. V dropped 7 bases and J dropped 6 bases, with 10 bases sitting between them. This CDR3 comprises 12 residues. The CDR3 bases are TGTGCCATCAAGGAAGGGGCCAATGAGCAGTTCTTC. Translation gives CAIKEGANEQFF.

Ten or more counts support this clonotype. The J gene is TRBJ1-4, the V gene TRBV20-1; D ambiguous. V lost 6 bases to trimming and J lost 0 bases, with 14 bases between them. The CDR3 length is 15 residues. Germline assignment: CDR1 DFQATT and CDR2 SNEGSKA (reference sequence). The CDR3 DNA is TGCAGTGCCCCAGCGGGCAGTACAACTAATGAAAAACTGTTTTTT. Its protein product is CSAPAGSTTNEKLFF.